This T cell receptor beta chain was sequenced for a study of early T cells in non-severe SARS-CoV-2 infection. Across the whole study: Sequenced material consisted of bulk RNA (from unsorted whole blood), and chains were unpaired.

Each CDR3 protein gets one entry after TCRdb re-called the 5' RACE reads with MiXCR. The sample includes some 22,000 distinct CDR3 sequences, roughly 5.3% of them seen just once. In germline, CDR1 is DFQATT, CDR2 SNEGSKA (reference sequence). This CDR3 comprises 15 residues. The V gene lost 5 bases and the J gene lost 4 bases, with 21 bases spanning the gap. Sequenced sample: whole blood. The V call is TRBV20-1, the J call TRBJ2-7; tentative D call: TRBD2 (6 bases). The receptor was derived from an adult who was a healthcare worker with PCR-confirmed SARS-CoV-2 infection or an uninfected control (not recorded which). The CDR3 protein is CSAPIPGLRTYEQYF. The CDR3 bases are TGCAGTGCTCCGATCCCGGGACTCAGAACGTACGAGCAGTACTTC.